What follows is one T cell receptor beta chain and its context. The germline gives CDR1 MNHEY, CDR2 SVGAGI. The V end was cut by 6 bases, the J end by 3 bases, with 9 bases between. The CDR3 consists of 13 residues. These data originate in a study of cytomegalovirus exposure and HLA in healthy donors. 13 Jbeta primers and 60 Vbeta primers were used for the PCR. Only in-frame clones appear in the TCRdb table, and some are missing; sequencing was by immunoSEQ multiplex PCR. The table lists about 160,000 clones, 82% of them singletons, with about 1.4% in the top ten. What was sequenced was PBMCs. The gene calls are TRBV6-5 and TRBJ2-1; D is possibly TRBD2 (6 bases). The receptor was derived from a girl aged 10-17 years in good health and CMV-seropositive. CDR3 DNA: TGTGCCAGCAGCGGGACTCTCTACAATGAGCAGTTCTTC. Residues: CASSGTLYNEQFF.